The rows below give T cell receptor beta chains drawn from one sample of a study of T-cell reconstitution after alpha-beta-depleted transplantation in children. TCRdb re-called the PCR reads through MiXCR, storing one row per CDR3 protein. The sample consists of 580,000 or so distinct CDR3 sequences, roughly 24% of them appearing once. The sequencing here drew on PBMCs, mostly from graft donor cells, taken 360 days after TCRalphabeta/CD19-depleted stem cell transplant. The receptors originated from a boy younger than two who had a stem cell transplant for acute myeloid leukemia, so the T cells may come from the graft donor. Both conserved end residues are part of each CDR3. Fields, in order: clone size, V gene, D gene, J gene, CDR3 DNA, CDR3 protein. D genes are given only for firm matches. Expanded clones get a size class; other rows say once, few or many, or leave the size out.

>.|TRBV10-1|.|TRBJ1-2
TGCGCCAGCAGTGAGCTACACCGTTATACAGCTAACTATGGCTACACCTTC
CASSELHRYTANYGYTF
>.|TRBV12-3/TRBV12-4|.|TRBJ2-4
TGTGCCAGCAGTTTAGAGAGGGAGAGTAGAGGGTTTGGCATTCAGTACTTC
CASSLERESRGFGIQYF
>many|TRBV20-1|.|TRBJ2-3
TGCAGTGCTCCGCAAGATACGCAGTATTTT
CSAPQDTQYF
>.|TRBV10-3|.|TRBJ2-7
TGTGCCACCGCAGAAGGGCTATCGTACGAGCAGTACTTC
CATAEGLSYEQYF
>many|TRBV5-6|TRBD2|TRBJ2-5
TGTGCCAGCAGTACTTTACCCGGGACTAGCGTTTTTGACCAAGAGACCCAGTACTTC
CASSTLPGTSVFDQETQYF
>many|TRBV2|.|TRBJ2-1
TGTGCCAGCAGTGGGACAGGAGGGGACTACAATGAGCAGTTCTTC
CASSGTGGDYNEQFF
>.|TRBV20-1|.|TRBJ2-7
TGCAGTGCTAGTGCGCTCGTGGGCAGGATCTCCTACGAGCAGTACTTC
CSASALVGRISYEQYF
>few|TRBV20-1|.|TRBJ2-1
TGCAGTGCTACATTTGACAGGTCGCTGGACAATGAGCAGTTCTTC
CSATFDRSLDNEQFF
>many|TRBV4-3|TRBD1|TRBJ2-7
TGCGCCAGCAGCCAAGCGTACGGGACAGGGACCTACGAGCAGTACTTC
CASSQAYGTGTYEQYF
>many|TRBV5-1|TRBD2|TRBJ2-3
TGCGCCAGCAGCCCCGGACTAGCGGGGGGACTTCCAGATACGCAGTATTTT
CASSPGLAGGLPDTQYF
>.|TRBV4-3|TRBD2|TRBJ2-7
TGCGCCAGCAGCCAAGAAGCCCAGGGACTAGGCTACGAGCAGTACTTC
CASSQEAQGLGYEQYF
>.|TRBV6-5|.|TRBJ2-3
TGTGCCAGCAGTTACTCCAGCTCGGGAGCAGATACGCAGTATTTT
CASSYSSSGADTQYF
>.|TRBV7-9|TRBD2|TRBJ2-5
TGTGCCAGCATCAAGGGTAGCGGGGGGCCCTCGGAGACCCAGTACTTC
CASIKGSGGPSETQYF
>.|TRBV20-1|.|TRBJ2-5
TGCAGTGCTAGATTTAGAGGAACCAGCCTCGGGACCCAGTACTTC
CSARFRGTSLGTQYF
>few|TRBV13|TRBD1|TRBJ2-5
TGTGCCAGCAGTCCTGGGGCACAGGGGCTGCAGACCCAGTACTTC
CASSPGAQGLQTQYF
>many|TRBV7-9|TRBD1|TRBJ2-1
TGTGCCAGCAGTTTACGGACAGGGGGAAGGAATGAGCAGTTCTTC
CASSLRTGGRNEQFF
>few|TRBV5-1|TRBD1|TRBJ2-7
TGCGCCAGCAGACCCGACAGGGGATTCTTCGAGCAGTACTTC
CASRPDRGFFEQYF
>many|TRBV7-9|.|TRBJ2-7
TGTGCCAGCAGCTCTCTCCTCGAGCAGTACTTC
CASSSLLEQYF
>many|TRBV20-1|.|TRBJ1-1
TGCAGTGCTAGAGATCAACAGGATAATATAATCACTGAAGCTTTCTTT
CSARDQQDNIITEAFF
>few|TRBV12-3/TRBV12-4|TRBD1|TRBJ2-3
TGTGCCAGCAGCCCCGGGACAGGGGCAACAGATACGCAGTATTTT
CASSPGTGATDTQYF
>many|TRBV20-1|TRBD1|TRBJ2-4
TGCAGTGTCATCGGGACAGGGTTTACCAAAAACATTCAGTACTTC
CSVIGTGFTKNIQYF
>.|TRBV6-5|.|TRBJ1-6
TGTGCCAGCAGTTACGACGGGGTCGAGGGTTCCCTCCATTCACCCCTCCACTTT
CASSYDGVEGSLHSPLHF
>many|TRBV7-6|TRBD2|TRBJ2-3
TGTGCCAGCAGCCGTCTAGCGGGGGACCCCAAGGCGCAGTATTTT
CASSRLAGDPKAQYF
>.|TRBV6-1|TRBD2|TRBJ2-3
TGTGCCAGCAGCCCAAGTCCAGCGGGGGGCGGGGCAGATACGCAGTATTTT
CASSPSPAGGGADTQYF
>.|TRBV5-6|.|TRBJ2-1
TGTGCCAGCAGCGGCCGGGACACCAATATAGAGAGGTTGTTCTTC
CASSGRDTNIERLFF
>.|TRBV20-1|TRBD2|TRBJ2-5
TGCTGTGCTAGAGATGGCGCTAGCGGAGAGACCCAGTACTTC
CCARDGASGETQYF
>few|TRBV28|.|TRBJ1-5
TGTGCCAGCAGTTTCGATCGGGGACTCAGGGGGCCCCAGCATTTT
CASSFDRGLRGPQHF
>few|TRBV12-3/TRBV12-4|.|TRBJ2-1
TGTGCCAGCACCCCGGGTAATGAGCAGTTCTTC
CASTPGNEQFF
>many|TRBV7-9|.|TRBJ2-1
TGTGCCAGCAGCTCGCGACAGGCTAGCTCCTACAATGAGCAGTTCTTC
CASSSRQASSYNEQFF
>.|TRBV7-7|TRBD1|TRBJ2-2
TGTGCCAGCACCCCGACCCCCCGGGACAGGTTTTTTTCCGGGGAGCTGTTTTTT
CASTPTPRDRFFSGELFF
>few|TRBV9|.|TRBJ2-7
TGTGCCAGCAGCGTAGACCACTTTACCTACGAGCAGTACTTC
CASSVDHFTYEQYF
>once|TRBV19|TRBD1|TRBJ1-2
TGTGCCAGTAGTTTGGACAGGGGGAGTAACTATGGCTACACCTTC
CASSLDRGSNYGYTF
>few|TRBV10-3|.|TRBJ1-1
TGTGCCACCGACGGGGGTAGGGGCACTGAAGCTTTCTTT
CATDGGRGTEAFF
>.|TRBV20-1|TRBD1|TRBJ1-5
TGCAGTGCTAGAGTGGGGACAGGGGGGGAGCCCCAGCATTTT
CSARVGTGGEPQHF
>many|TRBV6-1|.|TRBJ1-2
TGTGCCAGCAGTGAAGTGGGAGGCTACACCTTC
CASSEVGGYTF
>many|TRBV2|TRBD1|TRBJ1-3
TGTGCCAGCACGGAGGACAGGGGAGGAAACACCATATATTTT
CASTEDRGGNTIYF
>.|TRBV6-1|.|TRBJ1-1
TGTGCCAGCATCCGACTGTGGGGCCTTAACACTGAAGCTTTCTTT
CASIRLWGLNTEAFF
>.|TRBV12-5|.|TRBJ1-1
TGTGCTAGTGGTTTCTCCAGGGAGAGTGACACTGAAGCTTTCTTT
CASGFSRESDTEAFF
>many|TRBV20-1|TRBD1|TRBJ1-5
TGCAGTGCTTCCCGGACAGGGGATAGCAATCAGCCCCAGCATTTT
CSASRTGDSNQPQHF
>many|TRBV20-1|.|TRBJ1-5
TGCAGTGCTAGAGACGGGCATCAGCCCCAGCATTTT
CSARDGHQPQHF
>.|TRBV7-8|TRBD1|TRBJ1-1
TGTGCCAGCAGCAAATGGACAGGGGGGATGAACACTGAAGCTTTCTTT
CASSKWTGGMNTEAFF
>.|TRBV24-1|TRBD2|TRBJ2-1
TGTGCCACCAGTGATTTGGCGGGGGGAAGGGTTAATGAGCAGTTCTTC
CATSDLAGGRVNEQFF
>many|TRBV20-1|.|TRBJ1-1
TGCAGTGCTACGACTGAGAACACTGAAGCTTTCTTT
CSATTENTEAFF
>many|TRBV9|TRBD2|TRBJ2-3
TGTGCCAGCAGCGCGTGGACTAGCGGTTATTTCACAGATACGCAGTATTTT
CASSAWTSGYFTDTQYF
>.|TRBV21-1|.|TRBJ2-7
TGTGCCAGCAGCAGGCAGGGCCGGGACGAGCAGTACTTC
CASSRQGRDEQYF
>many|TRBV28|.|TRBJ2-1
TGTGCCAGCAGTTTATTGACGGGCCCCCGCTCCTACAATGAGCAGTTCTTC
CASSLLTGPRSYNEQFF
>many|TRBV12-3/TRBV12-4|.|TRBJ1-1
TGTGCCAGCAGTTTGAGCCGGGTTGGACCTGAAGCTTTCTTT
CASSLSRVGPEAFF
>many|TRBV7-7|TRBD1|TRBJ2-2
TGTGCCAGCAGCTGGGGGACAGGCGCGAACACCGGGGAGCTGTTTTTT
CASSWGTGANTGELFF
>few|TRBV20-1|.|TRBJ1-2
TGCAGTGTTGACCCGGCAGGTGGCTACACCTTC
CSVDPAGGYTF
>many|TRBV5-5|.|TRBJ1-1
TGTGCCAGCAGCTTGGACTATAACAGGGAAGGGACTGAAGCTTTCTTT
CASSLDYNREGTEAFF
>.|TRBV20-1|TRBD2|TRBJ2-3
TGCAGTGCTAGAGCCGGAGGACTAGCGGGGGAGAAGGCAGATACGCAGTATTTT
CSARAGGLAGEKADTQYF
>.|TRBV7-8|.|TRBJ2-5
TGTGCCAGCAGCTTAGGTCTAGGAGTATTCACGGAGACCCAGTACTTC
CASSLGLGVFTETQYF
>.|TRBV10-3|TRBD1|TRBJ2-3
TGTGCCATCAAGACAGGGGTGGATACGCAGTATTTT
CAIKTGVDTQYF
>few|TRBV27|.|TRBJ2-1
TGTGCCAGCAGTTATTTCCCCTTTGAACGGGACGAAGACAATGAGCAGTTCTTC
CASSYFPFERDEDNEQFF
>many|TRBV5-4|TRBD2|TRBJ2-3
TGTGCCAGCAGCTTGCGGGCGGGGGGTCGCACAGATACGCAGTATTTT
CASSLRAGGRTDTQYF
>.|TRBV20-1|.|TRBJ1-2
TGCAGTGCTAGAGATAACACCCGCTATGGCTACACCTTC
CSARDNTRYGYTF
>.|TRBV7-2|TRBD2|TRBJ2-5
TGTGCCAGCAGCTTAAAGCGGGGGGGCCAAGAGACCCAGTACTTC
CASSLKRGGQETQYF